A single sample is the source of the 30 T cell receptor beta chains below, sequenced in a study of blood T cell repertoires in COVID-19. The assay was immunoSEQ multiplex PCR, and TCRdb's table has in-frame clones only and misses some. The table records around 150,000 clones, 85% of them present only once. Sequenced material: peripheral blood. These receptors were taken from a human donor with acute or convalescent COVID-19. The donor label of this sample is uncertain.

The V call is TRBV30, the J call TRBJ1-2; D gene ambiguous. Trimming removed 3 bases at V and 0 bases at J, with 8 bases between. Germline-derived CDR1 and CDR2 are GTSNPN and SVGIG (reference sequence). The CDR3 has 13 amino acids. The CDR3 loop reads CAWSWLANYGYTF. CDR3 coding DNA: TGTGCCTGGAGCTGGCTAGCTAACTATGGCTACACCTTC.

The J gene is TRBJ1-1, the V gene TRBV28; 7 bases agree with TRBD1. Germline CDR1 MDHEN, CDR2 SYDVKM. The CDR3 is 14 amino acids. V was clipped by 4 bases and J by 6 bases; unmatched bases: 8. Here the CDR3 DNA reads TGTGCCAGCAGTTCGCCGGGTACAGGGGCTGAAGCTTTCTTT. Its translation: CASSSPGTGAEAFF.

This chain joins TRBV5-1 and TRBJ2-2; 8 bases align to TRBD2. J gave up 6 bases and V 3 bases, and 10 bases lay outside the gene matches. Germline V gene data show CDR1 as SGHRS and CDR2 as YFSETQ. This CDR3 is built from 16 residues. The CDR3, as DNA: TGCGCCAGCAGCTCTGGAGGCGGGGGGCGAGCCGGGGAGCTGTTTTTT. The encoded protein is CASSSGGGGRAGELFF.

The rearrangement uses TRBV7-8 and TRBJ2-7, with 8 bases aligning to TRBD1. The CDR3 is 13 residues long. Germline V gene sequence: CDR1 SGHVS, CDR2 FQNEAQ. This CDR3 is CPMGTGPSYEQYF. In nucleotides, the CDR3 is TGTCCCATGGGGACAGGTCCCTCCTACGAGCAGTACTTC.

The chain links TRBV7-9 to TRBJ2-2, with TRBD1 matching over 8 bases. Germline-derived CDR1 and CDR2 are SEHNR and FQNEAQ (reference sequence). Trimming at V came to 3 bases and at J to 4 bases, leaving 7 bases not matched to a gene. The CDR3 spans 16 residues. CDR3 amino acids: CASSFDSGGFTGELFF. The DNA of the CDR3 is TGTGCCAGCAGCTTTGACTCAGGGGGCTTCACCGGGGAGCTGTTTTTT.

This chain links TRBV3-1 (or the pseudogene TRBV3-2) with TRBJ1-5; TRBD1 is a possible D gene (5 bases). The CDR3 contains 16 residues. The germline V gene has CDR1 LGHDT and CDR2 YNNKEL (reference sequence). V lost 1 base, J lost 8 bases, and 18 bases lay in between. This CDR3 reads CASSQGRGVRCEPQHF. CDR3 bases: TGTGCCAGCAGCCAAGGACGGGGGGTGAGATGTGAGCCCCAGCATTTT.

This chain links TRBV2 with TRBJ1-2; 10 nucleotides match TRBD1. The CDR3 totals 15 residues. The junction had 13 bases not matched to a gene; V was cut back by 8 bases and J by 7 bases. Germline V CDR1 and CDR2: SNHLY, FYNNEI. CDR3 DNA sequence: TGTGCCAGCTCCCCCGTCGGAGACAGGGGGCTTGGCTACACCTTC. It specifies CASSPVGDRGLGYTF.

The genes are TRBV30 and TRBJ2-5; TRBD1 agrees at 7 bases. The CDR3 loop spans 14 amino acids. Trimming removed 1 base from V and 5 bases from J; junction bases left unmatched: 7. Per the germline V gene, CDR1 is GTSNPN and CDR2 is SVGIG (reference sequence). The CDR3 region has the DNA TGTGCCTGGAGTGCTTTAGGACAGGCTGAGACCCAGTACTTC. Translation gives CAWSALGQAETQYF.

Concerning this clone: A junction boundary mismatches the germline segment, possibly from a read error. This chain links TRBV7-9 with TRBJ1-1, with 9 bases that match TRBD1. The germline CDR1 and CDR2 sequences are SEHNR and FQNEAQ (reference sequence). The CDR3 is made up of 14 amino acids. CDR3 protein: CTSSSRDRVTEAFF. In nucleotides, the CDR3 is TGTACCAGCAGCTCCCGGGACAGGGTAACTGAAGCTTTCTTT.

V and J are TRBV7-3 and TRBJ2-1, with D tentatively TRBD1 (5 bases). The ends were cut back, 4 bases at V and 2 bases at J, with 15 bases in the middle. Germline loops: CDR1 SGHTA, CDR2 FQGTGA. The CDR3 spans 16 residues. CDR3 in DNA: TGTGCCAGCAGCTCCACCATCCGGACAACCTACAATGAGCAGTTCTTC. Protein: CASSSTIRTTYNEQFF.

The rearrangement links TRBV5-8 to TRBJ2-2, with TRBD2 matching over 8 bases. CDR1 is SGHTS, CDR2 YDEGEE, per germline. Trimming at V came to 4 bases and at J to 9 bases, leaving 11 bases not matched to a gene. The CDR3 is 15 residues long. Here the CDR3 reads CASSPPGGTGRELFF. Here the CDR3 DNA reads TGTGCCAGCAGCCCCCCGGGGGGGACCGGCCGGGAGCTGTTTTTT.

CDR3 sequence reads: CASSERVYAYGYTF. The CDR3 DNA reads as TGTGCCAGCAGTGAACGAGTGTACGCCTATGGCTACACCTTC. This rearrangement joins TRBV2 to TRBJ1-2; D ambiguous. Germline V CDR1 and CDR2: SNHLY, FYNNEI. V lost 2 bases and J lost 4, with 11 bases in between. This CDR3 spans 14 amino acids.

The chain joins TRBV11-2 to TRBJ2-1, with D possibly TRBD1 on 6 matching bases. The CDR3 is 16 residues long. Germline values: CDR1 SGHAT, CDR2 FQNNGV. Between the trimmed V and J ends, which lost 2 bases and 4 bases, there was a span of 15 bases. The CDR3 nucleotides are TGTGCCAGCAGCTTACTCCCTGGGGGCCTGTACAATGAGCAGTTCTTC. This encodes CASSLLPGGLYNEQFF.

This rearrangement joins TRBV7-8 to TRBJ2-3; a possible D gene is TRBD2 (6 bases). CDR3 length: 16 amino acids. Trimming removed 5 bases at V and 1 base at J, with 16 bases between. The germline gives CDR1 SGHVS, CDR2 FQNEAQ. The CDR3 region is CASSPRAWGGTDTQYF. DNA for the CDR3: TGTGCCAGCAGCCCACGCGCTTGGGGGGGCACAGATACGCAGTATTTT.

The CDR3 spells CASSLAHASYGYTF. The CDR3 region has the DNA TGTGCCAGCAGCTTAGCACACGCTTCCTATGGCTACACCTTC. This rearrangement joins TRBV7-2 to TRBJ1-2; D is unclear. Per germline, CDR1 SGHTA and CDR2 FQGNSA. Trimming stripped 0 bases from V and 4 bases from J, with 9 bases between. The CDR3 consists of 14 residues.

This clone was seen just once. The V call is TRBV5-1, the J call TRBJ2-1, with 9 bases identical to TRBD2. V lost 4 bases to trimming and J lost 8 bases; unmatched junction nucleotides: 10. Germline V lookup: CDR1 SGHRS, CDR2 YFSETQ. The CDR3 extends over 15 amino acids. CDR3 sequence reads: CASSEKSGGFDEQFF. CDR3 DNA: TGCGCCAGCAGCGAAAAAAGCGGGGGGTTCGATGAGCAGTTCTTC. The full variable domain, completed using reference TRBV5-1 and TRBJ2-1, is KAGVTQTPRYLIKTRGQQVTLSCSPISGHRSVSWYQQTPGQGLQFLFEYFSETQRNKGNFPGRFSGRQFSNSRSEMNVSTLELGDSALYLCASSEKSGGFDEQFFGPGTRLTVL.

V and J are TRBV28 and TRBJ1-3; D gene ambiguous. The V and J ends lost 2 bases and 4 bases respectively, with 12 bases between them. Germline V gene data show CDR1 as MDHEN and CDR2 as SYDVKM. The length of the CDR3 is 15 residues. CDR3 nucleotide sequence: TGTGCCAGCAGTTTAGCCGGCAGGCCGGGAAACACCATATATTTT. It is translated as CASSLAGRPGNTIYF.

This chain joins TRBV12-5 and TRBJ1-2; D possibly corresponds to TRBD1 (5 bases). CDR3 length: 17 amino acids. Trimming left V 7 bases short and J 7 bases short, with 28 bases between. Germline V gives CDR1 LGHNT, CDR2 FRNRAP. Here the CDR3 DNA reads TGTGCTAGTGCTTCCGTGCTTGGACAAGGGTTTCGAGGTGGCTACACCTTC. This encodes CASASVLGQGFRGGYTF.

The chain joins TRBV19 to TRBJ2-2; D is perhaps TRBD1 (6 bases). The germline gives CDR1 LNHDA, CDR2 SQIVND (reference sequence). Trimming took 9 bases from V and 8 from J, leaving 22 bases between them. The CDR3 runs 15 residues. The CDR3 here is CASNSGSTGGGELFF. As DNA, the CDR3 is TGTGCCAGCAATAGTGGGTCGACAGGTGGAGGGGAGCTGTTTTTT.

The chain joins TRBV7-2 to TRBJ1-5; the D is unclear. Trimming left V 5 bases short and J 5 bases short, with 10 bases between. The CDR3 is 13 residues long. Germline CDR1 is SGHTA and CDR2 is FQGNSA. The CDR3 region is CASSAYRDQPQHF. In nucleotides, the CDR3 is TGTGCCAGCAGCGCGTACCGGGATCAGCCCCAGCATTTT.

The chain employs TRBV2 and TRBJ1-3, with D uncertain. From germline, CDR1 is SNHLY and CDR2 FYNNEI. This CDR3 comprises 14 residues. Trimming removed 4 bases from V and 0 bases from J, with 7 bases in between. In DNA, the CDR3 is TGTGCCAGCAGTGGACTTCTCTCTGGAAACACCATATATTTT. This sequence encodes CASSGLLSGNTIYF.

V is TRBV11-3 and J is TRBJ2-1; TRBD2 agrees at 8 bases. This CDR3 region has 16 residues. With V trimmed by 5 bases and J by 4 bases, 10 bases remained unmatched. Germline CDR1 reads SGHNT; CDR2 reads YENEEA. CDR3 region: CASSPRFGGGYNEQFF. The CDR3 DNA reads TGTGCCAGCAGCCCCCGGTTTGGCGGGGGGTACAATGAGCAGTTCTTC.

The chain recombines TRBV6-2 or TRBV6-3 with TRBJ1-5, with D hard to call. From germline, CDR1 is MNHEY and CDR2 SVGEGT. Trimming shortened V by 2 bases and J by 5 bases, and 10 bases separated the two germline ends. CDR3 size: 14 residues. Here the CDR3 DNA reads TGTGCCAGCAGTTACCCCCGCCGCGATCAGCCCCAGCATTTT. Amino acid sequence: CASSYPRRDQPQHF.

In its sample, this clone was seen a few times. Written as DNA, the CDR3 is TGTGCCAGCAGCTTAGCTAGGGGCTACGAGCAGTACTTC. Amino acids: CASSLARGYEQYF. The V gene is TRBV7-2, the J gene TRBJ2-7, with D possibly matching TRBD1 (5 bases). The CDR3 consists of 13 residues. Trimming pared 0 bases from V and 3 bases from J, leaving 6 bases between. From germline, CDR1 is SGHTA and CDR2 FQGNSA.

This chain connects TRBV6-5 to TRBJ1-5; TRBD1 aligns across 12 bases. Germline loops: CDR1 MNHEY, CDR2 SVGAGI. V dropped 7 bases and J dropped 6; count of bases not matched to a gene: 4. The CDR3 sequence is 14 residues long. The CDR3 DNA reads TGTGCCAGCACCGGGACAGGGGGCTTTCAGCCCCAGCATTTT. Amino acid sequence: CASTGTGGFQPQHF.

The CDR3 DNA sequence: TGTGCCTGGAGTGTAATTGGGACAAACACTAACTATGGCTACACCTTC. Amino acids: CAWSVIGTNTNYGYTF. The rearrangement links TRBV30 to TRBJ1-2; the D gene is possibly TRBD1 (6 bases). Trimming shortened V by 0 bases and J by 0 bases, and 14 bases separated the two germline ends. This CDR3 has 16 residues. CDR1 GTSNPN and CDR2 SVGIG come from the germline V gene (reference sequence).

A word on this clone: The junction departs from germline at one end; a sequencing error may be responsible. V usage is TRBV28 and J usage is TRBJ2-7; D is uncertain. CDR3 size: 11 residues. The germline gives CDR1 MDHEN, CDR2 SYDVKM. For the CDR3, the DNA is TGTGCCAGCAGTTCCTCCCACGAGCAGTACTTC. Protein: CASSSSHEQYF.

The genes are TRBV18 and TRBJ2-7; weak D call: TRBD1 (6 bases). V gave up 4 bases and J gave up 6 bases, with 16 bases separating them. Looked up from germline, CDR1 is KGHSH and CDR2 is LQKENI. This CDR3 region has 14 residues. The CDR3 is CASSQMDSPREQYF. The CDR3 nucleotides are TGTGCCAGCTCACAAATGGACAGCCCTCGCGAGCAGTACTTC. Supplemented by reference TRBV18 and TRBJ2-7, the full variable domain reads NAGVMQNPRHLVRRRGQEARLRCSPMKGHSHVYWYRQLPEEGLKFMVYLQKENIIDESGMPKERFSAEFPKEGPSILRIQQVVRGDSAAYFCASSQMDSPREQYFGPGTRLTVT.

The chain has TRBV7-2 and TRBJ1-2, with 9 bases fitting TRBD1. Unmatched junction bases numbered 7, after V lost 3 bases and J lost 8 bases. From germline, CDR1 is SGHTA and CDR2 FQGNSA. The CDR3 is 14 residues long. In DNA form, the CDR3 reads TGTGCCAGCAGCTTGAATCGACAGGGGGGCGGCTACACCTTC. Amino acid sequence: CASSLNRQGGGYTF. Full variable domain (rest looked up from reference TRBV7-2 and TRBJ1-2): GAGVSQSPSNKVTEKGKDVELRCDPISGHTALYWYRQSLGQGLEFLIYFQGNSAPDKSGLPSDRFSAERTGGSVSTLTIQRTQQEDSAVYLCASSLNRQGGGYTFGSGTRLTVV.

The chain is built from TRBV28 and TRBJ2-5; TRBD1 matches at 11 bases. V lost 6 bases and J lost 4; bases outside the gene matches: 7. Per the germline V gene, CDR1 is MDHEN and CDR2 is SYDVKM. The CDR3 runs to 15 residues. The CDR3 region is CASRSGQGVGETQYF. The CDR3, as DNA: TGTGCCAGCAGGTCGGGACAGGGGGTGGGAGAGACCCAGTACTTC.